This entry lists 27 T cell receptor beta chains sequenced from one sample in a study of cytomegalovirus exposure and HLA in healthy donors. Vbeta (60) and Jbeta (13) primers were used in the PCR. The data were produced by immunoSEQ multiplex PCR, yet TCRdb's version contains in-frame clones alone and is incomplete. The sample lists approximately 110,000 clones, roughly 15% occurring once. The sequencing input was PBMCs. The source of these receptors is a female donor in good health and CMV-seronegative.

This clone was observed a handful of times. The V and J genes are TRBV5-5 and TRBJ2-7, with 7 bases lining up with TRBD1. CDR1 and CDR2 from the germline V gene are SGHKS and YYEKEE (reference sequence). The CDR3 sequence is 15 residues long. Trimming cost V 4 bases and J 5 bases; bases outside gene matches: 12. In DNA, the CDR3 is TGTGCCAGCAGCCTACCCGTGAGGGGGCTGAACGAGCAGTACTTC. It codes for CASSLPVRGLNEQYF.

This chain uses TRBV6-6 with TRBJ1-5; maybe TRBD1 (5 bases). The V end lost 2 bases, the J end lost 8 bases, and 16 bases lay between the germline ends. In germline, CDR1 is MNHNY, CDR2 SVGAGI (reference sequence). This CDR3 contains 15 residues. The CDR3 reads CASSYAQSWGKPQHF. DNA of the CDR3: TGTGCCAGCAGTTACGCGCAGTCGTGGGGCAAGCCCCAGCATTTT.

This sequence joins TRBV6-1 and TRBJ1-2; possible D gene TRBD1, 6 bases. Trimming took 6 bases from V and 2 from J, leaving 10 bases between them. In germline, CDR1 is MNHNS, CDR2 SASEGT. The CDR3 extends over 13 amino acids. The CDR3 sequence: CASRGGTNYGYTF. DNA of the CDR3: TGTGCCAGCAGAGGGGGAACCAACTATGGCTACACCTTC.

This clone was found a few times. CDR3 bases: TGCGCCAGCAGCAGAGGAAGTTGGGGGCGGAACACCGGGGAGCTGTTTTTT. The encoded protein is CASSRGSWGRNTGELFF. V gene TRBV4-1 combines with J gene TRBJ2-2; possibly TRBD1 for D (6 bases). The CDR3 has 17 amino acids. V was shortened by 5 bases and J by 1 base, with 17 bases between the two germline ends. Germline-derived CDR1 and CDR2 are MGHRA and YSYEKL.

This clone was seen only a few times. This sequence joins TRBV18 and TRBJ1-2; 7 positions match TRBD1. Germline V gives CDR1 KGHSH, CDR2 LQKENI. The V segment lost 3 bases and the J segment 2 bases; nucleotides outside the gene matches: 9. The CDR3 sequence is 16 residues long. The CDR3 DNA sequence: TGTGCCAGCTCACCTCCCTCGACAGGGATCAACTATGGCTACACCTTC. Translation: CASSPPSTGINYGYTF.

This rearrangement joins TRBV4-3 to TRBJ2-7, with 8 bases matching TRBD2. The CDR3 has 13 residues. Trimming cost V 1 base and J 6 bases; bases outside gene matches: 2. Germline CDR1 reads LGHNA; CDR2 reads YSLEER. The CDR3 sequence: CASSQVAGTEQYF. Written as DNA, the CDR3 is TGCGCCAGCAGCCAAGTAGCGGGGACCGAGCAGTACTTC.

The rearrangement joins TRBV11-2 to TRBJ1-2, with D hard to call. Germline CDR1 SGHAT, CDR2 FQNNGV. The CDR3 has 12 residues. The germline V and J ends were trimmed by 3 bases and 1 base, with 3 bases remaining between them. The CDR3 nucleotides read TGTGCCAGCAGCTTTAATAACTATGGCTACACCTTC. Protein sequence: CASSFNNYGYTF.

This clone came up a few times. The CDR3 reads CASTSPGGNHQPQHF. In nucleotides, the CDR3 is TGTGCCAGCACTTCGCCGGGGGGCAACCATCAGCCCCAGCATTTT. This rearrangement joins TRBV28 to TRBJ1-5; a weak D match, TRBD1 (6 bases). The ends were cut back, 7 bases at V and 5 bases at J, with 18 bases in the middle. CDR1 and CDR2 (germline): MDHEN, SYDVKM. There are 15 residues in the CDR3. The full variable domain, with the rest looked up from reference TRBV28 and TRBJ1-5, is DVKVTQSSRYLVKRTGEKVFLECVQDMDHENMFWYRQDPGLGLRLIYFSYDVKMKEKGDIPEGYSVSREKKERFSLILESASTNQTSMYLCASTSPGGNHQPQHFGDGTRLSIL.

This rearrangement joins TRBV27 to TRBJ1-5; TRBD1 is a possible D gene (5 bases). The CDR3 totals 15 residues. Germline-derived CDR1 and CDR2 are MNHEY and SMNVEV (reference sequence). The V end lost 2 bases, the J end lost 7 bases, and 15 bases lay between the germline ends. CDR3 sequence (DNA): TGTGCCAGCAGTTTAGGGTTGGGGGGGTCACAGCCCCAGCATTTT. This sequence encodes CASSLGLGGSQPQHF.

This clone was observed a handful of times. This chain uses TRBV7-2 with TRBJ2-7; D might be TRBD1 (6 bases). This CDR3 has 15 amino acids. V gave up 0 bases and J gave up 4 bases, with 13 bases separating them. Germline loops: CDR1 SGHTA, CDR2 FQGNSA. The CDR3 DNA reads TGTGCCAGCAGCTTAGCGCAGGGGCTGGTGTACGAGCAGTACTTC. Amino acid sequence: CASSLAQGLVYEQYF.

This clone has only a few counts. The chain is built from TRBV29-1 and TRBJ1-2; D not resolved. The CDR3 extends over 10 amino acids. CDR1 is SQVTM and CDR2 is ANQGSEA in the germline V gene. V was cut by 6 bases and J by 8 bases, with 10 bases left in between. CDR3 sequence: CSVSALGYTF. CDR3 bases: TGCAGCGTGAGTGCCCTCGGCTACACCTTC.

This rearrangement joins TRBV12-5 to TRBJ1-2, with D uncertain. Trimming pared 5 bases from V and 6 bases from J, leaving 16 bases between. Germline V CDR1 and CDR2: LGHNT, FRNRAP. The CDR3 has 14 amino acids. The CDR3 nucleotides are TGTGCTAGTGGTGGACCGGGAGCCCCCAATGGCTACACCTTC. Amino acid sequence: CASGGPGAPNGYTF.

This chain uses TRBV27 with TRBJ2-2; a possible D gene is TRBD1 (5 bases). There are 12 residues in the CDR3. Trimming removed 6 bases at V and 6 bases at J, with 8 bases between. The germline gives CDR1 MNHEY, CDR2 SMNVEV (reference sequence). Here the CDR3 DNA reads TGTGCCAGCAGCCTGGGGCCCGGGGAGCTGTTTTTT. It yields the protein CASSLGPGELFF.

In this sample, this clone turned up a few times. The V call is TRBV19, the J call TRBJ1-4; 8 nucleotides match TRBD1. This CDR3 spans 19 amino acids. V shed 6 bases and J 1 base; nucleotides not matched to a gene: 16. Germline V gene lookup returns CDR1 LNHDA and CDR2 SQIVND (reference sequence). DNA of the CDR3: TGTGCCAGTAGAATTCAGGTCCCGGGACAGGAGAGAACTAATGAAAAACTGTTTTTT. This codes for CASRIQVPGQERTNEKLFF.

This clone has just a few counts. The CDR3 loop is CASSDLAGRTNEKLFF. The CDR3 coding sequence is TGTGCCAGCAGTGACTTGGCGGGACGAACTAATGAAAAACTGTTTTTT. This rearrangement joins TRBV16 to TRBJ1-4; D perhaps matches TRBD1 (5 bases). Trimming cost V 6 bases and J 1 base, with 15 bases left between them. The CDR3 length is 16 residues. CDR1 KGHSY and CDR2 FQNENV come from the germline V gene.

In DNA, the CDR3 is TGTGCCTGGAGTGTACATCCCCGTGAAGCTTTCTTT. It yields the protein CAWSVHPREAFF. This chain joins TRBV30 and TRBJ1-1; D ambiguous. Trimming took off 0 bases at V and 7 bases at J, with 9 bases between the two ends. Germline CDR1 and CDR2: GTSNPN and SVGIG (reference sequence). The CDR3 spans 12 residues.

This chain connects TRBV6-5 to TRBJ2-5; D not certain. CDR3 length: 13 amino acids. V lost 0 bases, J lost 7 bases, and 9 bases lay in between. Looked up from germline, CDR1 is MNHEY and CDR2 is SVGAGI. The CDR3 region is CASSYSNIGTQYF. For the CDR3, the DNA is TGTGCCAGCAGTTACTCGAATATCGGGACCCAGTACTTC.

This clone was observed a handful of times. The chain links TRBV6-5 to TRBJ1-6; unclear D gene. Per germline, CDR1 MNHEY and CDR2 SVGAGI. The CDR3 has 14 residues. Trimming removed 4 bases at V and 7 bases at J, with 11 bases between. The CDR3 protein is CASSFDFGNSPLHF. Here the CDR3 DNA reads TGTGCCAGCAGTTTCGACTTCGGCAATTCACCCCTCCACTTT.

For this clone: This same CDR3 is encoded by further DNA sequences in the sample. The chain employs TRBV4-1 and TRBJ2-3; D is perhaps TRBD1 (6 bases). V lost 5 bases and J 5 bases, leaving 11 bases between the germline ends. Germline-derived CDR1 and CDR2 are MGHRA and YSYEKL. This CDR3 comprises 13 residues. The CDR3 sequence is CASSDIGGDTQYF. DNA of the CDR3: TGCGCCAGCAGCGATATAGGGGGAGATACGCAGTATTTT.

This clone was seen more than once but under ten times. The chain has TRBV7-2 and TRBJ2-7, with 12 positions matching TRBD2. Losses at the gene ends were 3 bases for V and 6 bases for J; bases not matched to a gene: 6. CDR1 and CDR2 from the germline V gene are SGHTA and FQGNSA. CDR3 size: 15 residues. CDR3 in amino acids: CASSFDRTSGTEQYF. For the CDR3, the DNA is TGTGCCAGCAGCTTTGATAGGACTAGCGGGACCGAGCAGTACTTC.

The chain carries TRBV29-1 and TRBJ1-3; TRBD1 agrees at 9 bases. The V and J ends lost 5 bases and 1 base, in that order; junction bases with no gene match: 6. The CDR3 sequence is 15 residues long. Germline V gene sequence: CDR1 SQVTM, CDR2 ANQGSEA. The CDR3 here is CSVWGQGESGNTIYF. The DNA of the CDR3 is TGCAGCGTTTGGGGACAGGGCGAATCTGGAAACACCATATATTTT.

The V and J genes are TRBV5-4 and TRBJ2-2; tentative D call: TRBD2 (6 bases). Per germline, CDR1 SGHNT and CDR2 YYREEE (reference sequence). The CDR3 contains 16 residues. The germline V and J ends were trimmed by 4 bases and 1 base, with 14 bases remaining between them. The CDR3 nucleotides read TGTGCCAGCAGCGGATTCGGGGGTGGGAACACCGGGGAGCTGTTTTTT. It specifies CASSGFGGGNTGELFF.

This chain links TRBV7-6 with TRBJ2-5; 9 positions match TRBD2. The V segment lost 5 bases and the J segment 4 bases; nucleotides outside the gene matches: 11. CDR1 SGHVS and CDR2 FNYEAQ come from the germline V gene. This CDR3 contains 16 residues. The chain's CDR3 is CASSLPWAGGSETQYF. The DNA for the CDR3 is TGTGCCAGCAGCCTACCCTGGGCGGGGGGGTCAGAGACCCAGTACTTC.

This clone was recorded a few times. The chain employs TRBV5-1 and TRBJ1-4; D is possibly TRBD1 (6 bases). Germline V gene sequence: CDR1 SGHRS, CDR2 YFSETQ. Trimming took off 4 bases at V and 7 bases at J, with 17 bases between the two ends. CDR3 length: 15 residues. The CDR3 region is CASSGTGLVGEKLFF. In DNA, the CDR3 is TGCGCCAGCAGCGGAACAGGGTTGGTAGGTGAAAAACTGTTTTTT.

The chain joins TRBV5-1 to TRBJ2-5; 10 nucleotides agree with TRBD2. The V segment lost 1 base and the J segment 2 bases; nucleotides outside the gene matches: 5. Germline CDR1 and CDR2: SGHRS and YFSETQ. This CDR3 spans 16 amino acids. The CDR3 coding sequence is TGCGCCAGCAGCTTGAGGGCTAGCGGGGGACAAGAGACCCAGTACTTC. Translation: CASSLRASGGQETQYF.

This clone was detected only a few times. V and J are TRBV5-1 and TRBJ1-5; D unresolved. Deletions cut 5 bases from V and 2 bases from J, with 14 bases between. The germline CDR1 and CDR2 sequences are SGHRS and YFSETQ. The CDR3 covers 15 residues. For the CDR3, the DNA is TGCGCCAGCAGTAAGGACTCTTCGGGCAATCAGCCCCAGCATTTT. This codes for CASSKDSSGNQPQHF.

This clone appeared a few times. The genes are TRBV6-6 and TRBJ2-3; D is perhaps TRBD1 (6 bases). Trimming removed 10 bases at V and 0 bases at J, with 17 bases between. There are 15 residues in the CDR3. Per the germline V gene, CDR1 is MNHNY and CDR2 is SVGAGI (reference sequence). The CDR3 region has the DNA TGTGCCACCTCTCCAGGGGACGGAAGCACAGATACGCAGTATTTT. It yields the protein CATSPGDGSTDTQYF.